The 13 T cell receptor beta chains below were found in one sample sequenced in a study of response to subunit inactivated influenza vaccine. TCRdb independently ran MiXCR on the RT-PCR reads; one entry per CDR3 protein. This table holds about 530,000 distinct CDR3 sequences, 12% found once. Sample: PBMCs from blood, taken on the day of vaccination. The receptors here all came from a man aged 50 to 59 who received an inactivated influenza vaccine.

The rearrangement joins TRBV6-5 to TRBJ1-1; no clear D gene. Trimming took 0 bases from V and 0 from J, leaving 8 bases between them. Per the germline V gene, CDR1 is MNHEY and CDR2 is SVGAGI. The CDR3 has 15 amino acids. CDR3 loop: CASSYSANLNTEAFF. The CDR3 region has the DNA TGTGCCAGCAGTTACTCGGCAAATTTGAACACTGAAGCTTTCTTT.

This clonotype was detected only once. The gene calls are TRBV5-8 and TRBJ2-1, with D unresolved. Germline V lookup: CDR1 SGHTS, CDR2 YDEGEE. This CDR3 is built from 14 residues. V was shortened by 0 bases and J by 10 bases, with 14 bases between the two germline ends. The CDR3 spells CASSLDLVDGEQFF. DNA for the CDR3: TGTGCCAGCAGCTTGGATCTGGTAGATGGGGAGCAGTTCTTC.

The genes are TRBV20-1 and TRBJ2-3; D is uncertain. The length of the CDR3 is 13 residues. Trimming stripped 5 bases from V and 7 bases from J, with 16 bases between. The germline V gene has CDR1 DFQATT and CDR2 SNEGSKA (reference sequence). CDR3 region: CSARQWMTHTQYF. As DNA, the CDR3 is TGCAGTGCTCGTCAATGGATGACACATACGCAGTATTTT.

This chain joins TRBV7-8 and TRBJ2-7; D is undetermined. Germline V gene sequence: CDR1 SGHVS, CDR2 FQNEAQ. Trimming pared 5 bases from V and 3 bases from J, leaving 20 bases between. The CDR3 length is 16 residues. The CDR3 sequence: CASSPLSRPSGYEQYF. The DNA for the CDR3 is TGTGCCAGCAGCCCCCTGTCGAGGCCCTCGGGCTACGAGCAGTACTTC.

For the CDR3, the DNA is TGTGCCAGCAGTGCGTGGGCTAGCGGCTCCTCGAGCTCCTACAATGAGCAGTTCTTC. This sequence encodes CASSAWASGSSSSYNEQFF. The rearrangement joins TRBV2 to TRBJ2-1; 7 nucleotides match TRBD2. With 4 bases clipped from V and 0 bases from J, the junction kept 15 bases outside the gene matches. CDR3 size: 19 residues. In germline, CDR1 is SNHLY, CDR2 FYNNEI.

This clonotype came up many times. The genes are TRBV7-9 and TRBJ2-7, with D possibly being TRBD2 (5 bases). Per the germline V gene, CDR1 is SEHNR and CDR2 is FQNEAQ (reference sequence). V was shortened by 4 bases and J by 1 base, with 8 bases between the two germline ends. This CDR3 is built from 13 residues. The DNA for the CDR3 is TGTGCCAGCAGCTATGCGGGTTCCTACGAGCAGTACTTC. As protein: CASSYAGSYEQYF.

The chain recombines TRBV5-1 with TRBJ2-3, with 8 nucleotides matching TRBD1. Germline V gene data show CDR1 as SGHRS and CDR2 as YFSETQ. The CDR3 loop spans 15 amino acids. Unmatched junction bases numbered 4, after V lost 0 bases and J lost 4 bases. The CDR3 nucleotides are TGCGCCAGCAGCTTGGGTGTCAGGGGGCCAGATACGCAGTATTTT. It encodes CASSLGVRGPDTQYF.

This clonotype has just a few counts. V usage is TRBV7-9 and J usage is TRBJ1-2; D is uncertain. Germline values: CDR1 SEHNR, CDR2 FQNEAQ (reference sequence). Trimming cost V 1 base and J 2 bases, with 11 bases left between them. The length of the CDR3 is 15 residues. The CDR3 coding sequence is TGTGCCAGCAGCTTAGATTCGGGTCTAAACTATGGCTACACCTTC. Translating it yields CASSLDSGLNYGYTF.

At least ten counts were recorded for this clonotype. The CDR3 DNA is TGTGCCAGCAGCCGTGGAGGGGTACAACCTTTGGATGAGCAGTTCTTC. As protein: CASSRGGVQPLDEQFF. The V call is TRBV7-3, the J call TRBJ2-1, with D possibly being TRBD2 (6 bases). The V and J ends lost 5 bases and 8 bases respectively, with 22 bases between them. The germline gives CDR1 SGHTA, CDR2 FQGTGA. The CDR3 is 16 residues long.

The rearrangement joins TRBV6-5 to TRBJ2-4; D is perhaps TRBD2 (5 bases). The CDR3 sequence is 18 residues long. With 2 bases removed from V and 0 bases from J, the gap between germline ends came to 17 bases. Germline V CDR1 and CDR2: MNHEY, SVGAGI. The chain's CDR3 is CASSYVSGGSGAKNIQYF. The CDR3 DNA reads TGTGCCAGCAGTTACGTCTCAGGAGGTTCCGGAGCCAAAAACATTCAGTACTTC.

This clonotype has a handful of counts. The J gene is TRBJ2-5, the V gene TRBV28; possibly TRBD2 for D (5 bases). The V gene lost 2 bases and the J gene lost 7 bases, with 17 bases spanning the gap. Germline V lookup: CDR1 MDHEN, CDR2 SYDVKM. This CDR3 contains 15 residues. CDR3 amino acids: CASSLGVRARGTQYF. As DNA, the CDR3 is TGTGCCAGCAGTTTAGGAGTCCGGGCCCGGGGGACCCAGTACTTC. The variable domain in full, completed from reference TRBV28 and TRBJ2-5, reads DVKVTQSSRYLVKRTGEKVFLECVQDMDHENMFWYRQDPGLGLRLIYFSYDVKMKEKGDIPEGYSVSREKKERFSLILESASTNQTSMYLCASSLGVRARGTQYFGPGTRLLVL.

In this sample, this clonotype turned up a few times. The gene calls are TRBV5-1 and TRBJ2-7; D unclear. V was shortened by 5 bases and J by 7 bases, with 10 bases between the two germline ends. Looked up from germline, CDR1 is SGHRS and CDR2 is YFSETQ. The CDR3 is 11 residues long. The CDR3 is CASRDGLEQYF. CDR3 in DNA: TGCGCCAGCAGGGACGGCCTAGAGCAGTACTTC. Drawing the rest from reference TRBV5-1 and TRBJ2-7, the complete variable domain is KAGVTQTPRYLIKTRGQQVTLSCSPISGHRSVSWYQQTPGQGLQFLFEYFSETQRNKGNFPGRFSGRQFSNSRSEMNVSTLELGDSALYLCASRDGLEQYFGPGTRLTVT.

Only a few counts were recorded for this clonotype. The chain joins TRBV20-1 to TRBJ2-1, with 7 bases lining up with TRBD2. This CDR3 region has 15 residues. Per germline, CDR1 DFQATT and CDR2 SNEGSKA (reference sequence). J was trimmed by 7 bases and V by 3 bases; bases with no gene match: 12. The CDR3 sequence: CSARPGTGGGNEQFF. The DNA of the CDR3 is TGCAGTGCTAGGCCCGGGACTGGGGGAGGGAATGAGCAGTTCTTC.